A selection of T cell receptor beta chains follows, all from one sample in a study of blood T cells in healthy people across ages. TCRdb analysed the 5' RACE reads with MiXCR anew, one entry per CDR3 protein. The sample consists of approximately 2,000,000 distinct CDR3 sequences, about two fifths of them appearing once. Sequencing used blood. These receptor sequences come from a human donor in good health. CDR3s leave out the opening cysteine and the closing phenylalanine or tryptophan. Clone sizes are given selectively: once, few, many, or a class where the clone is expanded.

clone_size v_call cdr3_aa
few TRBV7-3 ASSPVGQRTGELF
few TRBV20-1 SARDPARGGYT
- TRBV10-3 VTRAPSYNEQF
few TRBV4-1 ASSQDGLAYETQY
- TRBV7-2 ASIKGGNQETQY
once TRBV28 ASSYRDRVRAF
few TRBV6-6 ASSRSMESGYT
many TRBV7-2 ASSSFNTYGYT
few TRBV7-2 ASSPWTGDVHEQF
- TRBV12-3/TRBV12-4 ASSSGLAGRSGNEQY
- TRBV6-5 ASSRRDGNQPQH
- TRBV11-3 ASSPRDRSSYNEQF
- TRBV12-3/TRBV12-4 ATLLPGAYEQY
few TRBV4-3 ASSQVYPNYGYT
- TRBV18 ASSPTATETQY
- TRBV4-3 ASSSRHGYEQY
- TRBV20-1 SARDLLDREYYEQY
- TRBV15 ATSNGGVAGQETQY
- TRBV4-3 ASSQLRGTEAF
few TRBV28 ASSFVRQETQY
- TRBV4-1 ASSQGGRRLNTEAF
- TRBV6-5 ASGDTEAF
many TRBV7-9 ASSFGTSTDTQY
- TRBV7-3 ASSLTGQNYEQY
- TRBV20-1 SARGGRGLGEQY
few TRBV6-2/TRBV6-3 ASSSRTGAYADTQY
- TRBV15 ATSRDRVTDTQY
few TRBV7-3 ASSTTGTGVNEQF
- TRBV6-5 ASSYEGTGYNEQF
- TRBV29-1 SVDRASTEAF
- TRBV24-1 ATSDPVLRDGLYNEQF
few TRBV15 ATSVGSRVSGELF
many TRBV7-2 ASSFNSVWAGGYNEQF
- TRBV12-3/TRBV12-4 ASSLQSCEQY
few TRBV29-1 SVRDRWGNEQF
few TRBV12-5 ASGLGTGTLSYEQY
- TRBV7-9 ASSWPNRGDGYT
few TRBV4-1 ASSQMSGQGYGHT
few TRBV7-9 ASSPLMKTQY
- TRBV20-1 SASYRTGGAQPQH
- TRBV5-1 ASRGHRDFDNEQY
few TRBV6-4 ARGPRLYCRFGEQY
once TRBV12-3/TRBV12-4 ASSSLAGGRADTEY
- TRBV6-5 ASSYTGTGYQEQY
few TRBV7-2 ASSIRGGEGETQY
- TRBV2 AGSEGSGGADEQF
- TRBV6-1 ASSEPGGETQY
many TRBV6-6 ASSHYGYT
few TRBV3-1 ASSQEQPQETQY
- TRBV7-6 TSSLDAGTGQETQY
- TRBV4-1 ASTLGNEQY
few TRBV7-2 ASSEPMQGLGETQY
- TRBV11-3 ASRSRDRNTEAF
few TRBV7-3 ASSSTGGDEQY
few TRBV20-1 SAEIAGGRIDTQY